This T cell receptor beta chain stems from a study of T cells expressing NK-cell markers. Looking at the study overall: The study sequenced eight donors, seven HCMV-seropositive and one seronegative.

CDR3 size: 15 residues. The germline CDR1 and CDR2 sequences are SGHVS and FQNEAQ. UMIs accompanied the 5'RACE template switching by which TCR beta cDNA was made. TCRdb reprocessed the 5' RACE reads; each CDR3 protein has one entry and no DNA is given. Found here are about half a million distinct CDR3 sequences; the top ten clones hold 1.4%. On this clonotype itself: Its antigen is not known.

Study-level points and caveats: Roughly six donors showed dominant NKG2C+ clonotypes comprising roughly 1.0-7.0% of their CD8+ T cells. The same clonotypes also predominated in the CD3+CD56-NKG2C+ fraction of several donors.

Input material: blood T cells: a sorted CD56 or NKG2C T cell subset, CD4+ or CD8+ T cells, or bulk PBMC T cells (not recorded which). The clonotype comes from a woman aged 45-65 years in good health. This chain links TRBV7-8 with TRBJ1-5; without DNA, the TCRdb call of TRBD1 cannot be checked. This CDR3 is CASSSMGQGSQPQHF.